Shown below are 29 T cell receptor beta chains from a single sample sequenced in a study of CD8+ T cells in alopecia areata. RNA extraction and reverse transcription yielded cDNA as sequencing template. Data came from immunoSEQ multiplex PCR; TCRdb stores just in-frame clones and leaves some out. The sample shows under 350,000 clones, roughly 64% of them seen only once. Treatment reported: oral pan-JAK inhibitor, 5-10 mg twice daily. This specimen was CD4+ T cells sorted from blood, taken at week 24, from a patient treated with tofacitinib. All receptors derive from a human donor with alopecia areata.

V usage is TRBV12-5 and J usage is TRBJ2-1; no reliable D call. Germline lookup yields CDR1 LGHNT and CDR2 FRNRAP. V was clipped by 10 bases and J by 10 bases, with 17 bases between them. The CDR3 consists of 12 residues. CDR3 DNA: TGTGCTACGAGACGAGGCCCCGGGGAGCAGTTCTTC. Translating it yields CATRRGPGEQFF.

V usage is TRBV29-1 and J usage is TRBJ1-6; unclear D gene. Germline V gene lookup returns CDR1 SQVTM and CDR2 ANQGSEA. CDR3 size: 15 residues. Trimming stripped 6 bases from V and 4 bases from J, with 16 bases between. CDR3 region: CSVRTDPSYNSPLHF. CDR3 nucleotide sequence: TGCAGCGTGCGCACAGACCCCTCGTATAATTCACCCCTCCACTTT.

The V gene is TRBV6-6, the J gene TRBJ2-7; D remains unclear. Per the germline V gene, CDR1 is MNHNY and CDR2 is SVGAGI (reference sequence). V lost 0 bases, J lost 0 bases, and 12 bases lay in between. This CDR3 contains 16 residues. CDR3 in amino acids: CASSYSLHLPSYEQYF. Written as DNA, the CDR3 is TGTGCCAGCAGTTACTCGTTACACCTTCCCTCCTACGAGCAGTACTTC.

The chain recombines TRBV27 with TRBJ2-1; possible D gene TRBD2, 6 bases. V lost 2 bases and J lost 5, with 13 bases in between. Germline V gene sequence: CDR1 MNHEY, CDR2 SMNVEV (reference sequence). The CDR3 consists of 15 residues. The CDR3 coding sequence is TGTGCCAGCAGTTTAGCGGGACCAAACCACAATGAGCAGTTCTTC. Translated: CASSLAGPNHNEQFF.

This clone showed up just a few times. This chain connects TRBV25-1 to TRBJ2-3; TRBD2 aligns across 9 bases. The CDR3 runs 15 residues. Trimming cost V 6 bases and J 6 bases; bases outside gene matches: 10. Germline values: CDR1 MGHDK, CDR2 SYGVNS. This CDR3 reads CASSPSAGGRDTQYF. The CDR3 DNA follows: TGTGCCAGCAGCCCCTCAGCGGGGGGCCGGGATACGCAGTATTTT.

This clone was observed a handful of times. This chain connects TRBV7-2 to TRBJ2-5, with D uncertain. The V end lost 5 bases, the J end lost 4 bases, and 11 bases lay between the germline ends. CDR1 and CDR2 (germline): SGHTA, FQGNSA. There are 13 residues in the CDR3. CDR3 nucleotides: TGTGCCAGCAGCCTTGGGTTTCGAGAGACCCAGTACTTC. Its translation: CASSLGFRETQYF.

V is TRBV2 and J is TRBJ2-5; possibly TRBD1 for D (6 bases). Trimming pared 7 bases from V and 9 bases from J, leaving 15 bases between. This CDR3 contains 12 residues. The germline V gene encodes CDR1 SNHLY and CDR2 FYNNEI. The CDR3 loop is CASIQGVGAQYF. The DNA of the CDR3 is TGTGCCAGCATACAGGGCGTGGGGGCCCAGTACTTC.

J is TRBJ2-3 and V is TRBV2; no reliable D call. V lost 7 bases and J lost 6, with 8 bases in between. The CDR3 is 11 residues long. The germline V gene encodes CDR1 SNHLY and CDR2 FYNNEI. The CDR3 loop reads CASNKADTQYF. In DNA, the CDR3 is TGTGCCAGCAACAAGGCGGATACGCAGTATTTT.

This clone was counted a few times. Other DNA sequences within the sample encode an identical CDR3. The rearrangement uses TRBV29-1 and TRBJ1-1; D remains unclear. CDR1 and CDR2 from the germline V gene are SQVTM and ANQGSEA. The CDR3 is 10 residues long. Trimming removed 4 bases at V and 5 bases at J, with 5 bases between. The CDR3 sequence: CSVVRTEAFF. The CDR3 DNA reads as TGCAGCGTTGTAAGGACTGAAGCTTTCTTT.

CDR3 loop: CSVDSDGYNEQFF. CDR3 DNA: TGCAGCGTTGATAGCGATGGGTACAATGAGCAGTTCTTC. The V and J genes are TRBV29-1 and TRBJ2-1; a possible D gene is TRBD2 (5 bases). V lost 3 bases to trimming and J lost 4 bases, with 10 bases between them. CDR3 length equals 13 residues. Germline loops: CDR1 SQVTM, CDR2 ANQGSEA.

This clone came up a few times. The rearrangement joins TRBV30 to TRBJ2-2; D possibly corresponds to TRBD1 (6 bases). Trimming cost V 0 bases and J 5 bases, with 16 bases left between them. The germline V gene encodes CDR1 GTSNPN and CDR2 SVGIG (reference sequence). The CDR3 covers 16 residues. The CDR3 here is CAWSVLLGARTGELFF. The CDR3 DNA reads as TGTGCCTGGAGTGTATTACTGGGGGCAAGGACCGGGGAGCTGTTTTTT.

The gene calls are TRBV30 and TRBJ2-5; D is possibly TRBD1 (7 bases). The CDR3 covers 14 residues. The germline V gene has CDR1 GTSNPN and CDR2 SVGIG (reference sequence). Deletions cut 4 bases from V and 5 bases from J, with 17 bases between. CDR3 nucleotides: TGTGCCTGGACCCGGCGGAGGGGGCAGGAGACCCAGTACTTC. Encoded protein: CAWTRRRGQETQYF.

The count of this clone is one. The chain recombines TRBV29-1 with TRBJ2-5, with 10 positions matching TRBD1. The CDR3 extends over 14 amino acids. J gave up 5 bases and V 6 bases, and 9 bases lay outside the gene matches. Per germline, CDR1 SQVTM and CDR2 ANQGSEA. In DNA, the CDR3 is TGCAGCGTGTCCGGGACAGGGGAAGGGGAGACCCAGTACTTC. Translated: CSVSGTGEGETQYF.

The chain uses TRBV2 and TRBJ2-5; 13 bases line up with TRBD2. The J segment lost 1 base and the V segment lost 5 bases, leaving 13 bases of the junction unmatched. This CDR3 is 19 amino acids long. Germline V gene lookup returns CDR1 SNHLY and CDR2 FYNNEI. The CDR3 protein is CASSRLGTSGVLPQETQYF. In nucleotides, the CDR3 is TGTGCCAGCAGTAGACTCGGGACTAGCGGGGTTCTTCCCCAAGAGACCCAGTACTTC.

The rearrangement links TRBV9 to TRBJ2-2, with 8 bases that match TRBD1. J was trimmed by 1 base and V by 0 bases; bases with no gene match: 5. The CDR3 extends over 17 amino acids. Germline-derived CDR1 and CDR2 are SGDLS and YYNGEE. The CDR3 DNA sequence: TGTGCCAGCAGCGTAGCTCAGGGGGCAAGGAACACCGGGGAGCTGTTTTTT. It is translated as CASSVAQGARNTGELFF.

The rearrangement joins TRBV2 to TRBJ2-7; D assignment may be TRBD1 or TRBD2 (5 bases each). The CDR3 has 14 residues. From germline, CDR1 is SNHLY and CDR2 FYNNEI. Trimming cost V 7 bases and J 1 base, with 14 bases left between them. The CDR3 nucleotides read TGTGCCAGCAAAAAGTGGGACGGATCCTACGAGCAGTACTTC. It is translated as CASKKWDGSYEQYF.

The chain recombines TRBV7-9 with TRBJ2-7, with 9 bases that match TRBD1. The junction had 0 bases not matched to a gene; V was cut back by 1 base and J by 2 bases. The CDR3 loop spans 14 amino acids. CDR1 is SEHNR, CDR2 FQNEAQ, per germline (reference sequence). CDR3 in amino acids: CASSLGQGAYEQYF. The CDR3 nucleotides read TGTGCCAGCAGCTTAGGACAGGGGGCCTACGAGCAGTACTTC.

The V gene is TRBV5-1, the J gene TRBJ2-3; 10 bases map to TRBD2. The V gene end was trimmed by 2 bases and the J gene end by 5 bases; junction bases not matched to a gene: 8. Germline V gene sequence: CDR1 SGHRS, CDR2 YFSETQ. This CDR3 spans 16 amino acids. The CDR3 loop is CASSFSAGGPGDTQYF. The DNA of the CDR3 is TGCGCCAGCAGCTTTTCAGCGGGGGGGCCGGGAGATACGCAGTATTTT.

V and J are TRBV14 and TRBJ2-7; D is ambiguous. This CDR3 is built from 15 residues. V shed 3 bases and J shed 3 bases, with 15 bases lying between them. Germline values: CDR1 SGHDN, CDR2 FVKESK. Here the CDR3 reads CASSHLTDRVYEQYF. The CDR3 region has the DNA TGTGCCAGCAGCCATTTAACCGATAGGGTCTACGAGCAGTACTTC.

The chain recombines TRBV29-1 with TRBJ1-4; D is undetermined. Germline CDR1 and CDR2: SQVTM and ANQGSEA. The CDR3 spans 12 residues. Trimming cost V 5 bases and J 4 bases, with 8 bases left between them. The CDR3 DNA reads TGCAGCGTTACAGTAAATAATGAAAAACTGTTTTTT. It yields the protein CSVTVNNEKLFF.

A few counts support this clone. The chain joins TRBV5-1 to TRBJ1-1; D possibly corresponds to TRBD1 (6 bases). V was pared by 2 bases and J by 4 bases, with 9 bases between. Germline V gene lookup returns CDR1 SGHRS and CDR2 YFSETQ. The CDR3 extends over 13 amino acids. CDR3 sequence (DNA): TGCGCCAGCAGCTTCAGGGGTTCCACTGAAGCTTTCTTT. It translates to CASSFRGSTEAFF.

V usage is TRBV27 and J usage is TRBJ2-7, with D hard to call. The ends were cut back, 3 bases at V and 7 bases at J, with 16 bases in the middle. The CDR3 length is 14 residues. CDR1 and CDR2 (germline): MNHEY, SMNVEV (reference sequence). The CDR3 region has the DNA TGTGCCAGCAGTTTCTCCGGACGCGCATGGGAGCAGTACTTC. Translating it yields CASSFSGRAWEQYF.

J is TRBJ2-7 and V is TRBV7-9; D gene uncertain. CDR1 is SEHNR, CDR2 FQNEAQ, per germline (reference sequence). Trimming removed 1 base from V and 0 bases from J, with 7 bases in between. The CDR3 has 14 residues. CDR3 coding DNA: TGTGCCAGCAGCTTAGGGTATAGCTCCTACGAGCAGTACTTC. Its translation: CASSLGYSSYEQYF.

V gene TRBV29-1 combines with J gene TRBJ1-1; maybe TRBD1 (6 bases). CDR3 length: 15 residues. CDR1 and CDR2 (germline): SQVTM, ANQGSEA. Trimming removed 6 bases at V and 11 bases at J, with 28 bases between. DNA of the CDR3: TGCAGCGTCTTAAACCCCACAAGAACAGGGCCGAACGCTTTCTTT. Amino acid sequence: CSVLNPTRTGPNAFF.

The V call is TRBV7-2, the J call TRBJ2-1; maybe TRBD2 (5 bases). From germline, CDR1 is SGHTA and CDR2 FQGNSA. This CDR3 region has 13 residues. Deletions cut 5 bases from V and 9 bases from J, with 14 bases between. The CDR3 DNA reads TGTGCCAGCAGCCCGACCGCCCGGGGTGAGCAGTTCTTC. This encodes CASSPTARGEQFF. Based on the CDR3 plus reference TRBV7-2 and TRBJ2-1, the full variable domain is GAGVSQSPSNKVTEKGKDVELRCDPISGHTALYWYRQSLGQGLEFLIYFQGNSAPDKSGLPSDRFSAERTGGSVSTLTIQRTQQEDSAVYLCASSPTARGEQFFGPGTRLTVL.

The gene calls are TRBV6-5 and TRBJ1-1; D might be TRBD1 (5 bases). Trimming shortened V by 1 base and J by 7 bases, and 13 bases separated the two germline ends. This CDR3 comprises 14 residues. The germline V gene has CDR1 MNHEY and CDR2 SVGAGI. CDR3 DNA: TGTGCCAGCAGTTACTTGCCTCCCGACAGTGAAGCTTTCTTT. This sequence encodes CASSYLPPDSEAFF.

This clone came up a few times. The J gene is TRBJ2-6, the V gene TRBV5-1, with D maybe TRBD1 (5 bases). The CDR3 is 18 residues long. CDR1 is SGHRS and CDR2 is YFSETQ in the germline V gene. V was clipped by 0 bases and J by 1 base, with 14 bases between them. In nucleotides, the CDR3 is TGCGCCAGCAGCTTGGCGTCTCCCTCAGGGTCTGGGGCCAACGTCCTGACTTTC. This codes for CASSLASPSGSGANVLTF.

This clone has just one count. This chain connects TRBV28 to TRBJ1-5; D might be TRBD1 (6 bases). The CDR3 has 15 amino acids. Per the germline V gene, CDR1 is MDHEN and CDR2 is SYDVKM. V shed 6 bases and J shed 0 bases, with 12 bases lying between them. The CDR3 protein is CASRGGGHSNQPQHF. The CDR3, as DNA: TGTGCCAGCAGGGGTGGGGGACATAGCAATCAGCCCCAGCATTTT. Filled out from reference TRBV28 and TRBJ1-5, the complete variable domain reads DVKVTQSSRYLVKRTGEKVFLECVQDMDHENMFWYRQDPGLGLRLIYFSYDVKMKEKGDIPEGYSVSREKKERFSLILESASTNQTSMYLCASRGGGHSNQPQHFGDGTRLSIL.

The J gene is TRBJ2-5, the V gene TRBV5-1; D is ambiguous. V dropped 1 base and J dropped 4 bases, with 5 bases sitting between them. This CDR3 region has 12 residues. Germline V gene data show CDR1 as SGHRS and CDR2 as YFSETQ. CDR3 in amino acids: CASSLRGETQYF. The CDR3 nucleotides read TGCGCCAGCAGCTTGCGAGGAGAGACCCAGTACTTC.